The source of this T cell receptor beta chain is a study of T cell responses to AZD1222 COVID-19 vaccine. Study-level points and caveats: White British donors predominated, females outnumbered males, and clonal diversity was possibly underestimated.

The CDR3 has 11 amino acids. Germline V gene data show CDR1 as SNHLY and CDR2 as FYNNEI. Trimming took 2 bases from V and 7 from J, leaving 6 bases between them. Repertoires were generated with immunoSEQ multiplex PCR, while TCRdb's copy carries only in-frame clones and drops some. The data hold 120,000 or so clones, with roughly 89% observed a single time. In regard to this clone: Its antigen is still unknown.

The gene calls are TRBV2 and TRBJ2-7; no firm D call. Sample: peripheral blood, taken on day 0 of AZD1222 vaccination. The TCR sequence derives from an adult in good health. The chain's CDR3 is CASSERSEQYF. The CDR3, as DNA: TGTGCCAGCAGTGAAAGGTCTGAGCAGTACTTC.